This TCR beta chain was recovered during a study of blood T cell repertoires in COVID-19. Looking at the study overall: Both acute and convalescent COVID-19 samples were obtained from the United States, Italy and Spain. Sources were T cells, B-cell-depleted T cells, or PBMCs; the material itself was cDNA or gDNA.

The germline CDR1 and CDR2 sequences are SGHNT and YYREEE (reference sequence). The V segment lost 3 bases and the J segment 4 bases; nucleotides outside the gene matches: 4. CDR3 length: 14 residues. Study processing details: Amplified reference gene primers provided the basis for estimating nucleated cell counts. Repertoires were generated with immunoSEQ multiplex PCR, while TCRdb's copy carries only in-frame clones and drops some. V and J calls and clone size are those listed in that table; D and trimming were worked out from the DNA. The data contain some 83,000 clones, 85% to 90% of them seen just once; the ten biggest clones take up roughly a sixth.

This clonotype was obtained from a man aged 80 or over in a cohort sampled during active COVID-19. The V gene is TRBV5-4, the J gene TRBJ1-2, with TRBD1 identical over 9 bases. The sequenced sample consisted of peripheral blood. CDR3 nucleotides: TGTGCCAGCAGCTCCGGACAGGGGTTCTATGGCTACACCTTC. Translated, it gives CASSSGQGFYGYTF.